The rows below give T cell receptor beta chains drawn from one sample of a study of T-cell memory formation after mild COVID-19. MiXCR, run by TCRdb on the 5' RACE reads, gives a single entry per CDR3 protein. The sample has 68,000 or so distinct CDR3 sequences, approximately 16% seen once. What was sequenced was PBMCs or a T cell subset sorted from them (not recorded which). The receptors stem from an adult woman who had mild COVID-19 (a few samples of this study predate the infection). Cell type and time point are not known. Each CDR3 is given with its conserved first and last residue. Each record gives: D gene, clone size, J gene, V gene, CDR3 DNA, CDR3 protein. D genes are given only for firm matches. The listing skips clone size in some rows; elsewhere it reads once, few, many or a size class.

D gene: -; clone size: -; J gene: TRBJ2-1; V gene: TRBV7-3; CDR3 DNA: TGTGCCAGCAGCTTAGTCGGGGAGTACAATGAGCAGTTCTTC; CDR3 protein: CASSLVGEYNEQFF
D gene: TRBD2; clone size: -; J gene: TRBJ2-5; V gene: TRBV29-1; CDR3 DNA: TGCAGCATTGAAGATGGGACGGAGAGCGGGAGCCAAGAGACCCAGTACTTC; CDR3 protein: CSIEDGTESGSQETQYF
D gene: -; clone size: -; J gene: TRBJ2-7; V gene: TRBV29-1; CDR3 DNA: TGCAGCGTTGAAGTGGCCGGCTGGGGCACCTACGAGCAGTACTTC; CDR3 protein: CSVEVAGWGTYEQYF
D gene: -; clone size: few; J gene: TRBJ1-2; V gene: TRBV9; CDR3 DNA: TGTGCCAGCAGCGTAGCCTCAGACGTAGACCATGGCTACACCTTC; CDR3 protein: CASSVASDVDHGYTF
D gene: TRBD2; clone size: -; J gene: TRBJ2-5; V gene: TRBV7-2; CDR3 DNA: TGTGCCAGCAGCTCCCCGGGACTAGCGGGGCAAGAGACCCAGTACTTC; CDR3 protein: CASSSPGLAGQETQYF
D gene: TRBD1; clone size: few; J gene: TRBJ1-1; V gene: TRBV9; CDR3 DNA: TGTGCCAGCAGCGGAGGACAGGCCACTACTGAAGCTTTCTTT; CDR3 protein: CASSGGQATTEAFF
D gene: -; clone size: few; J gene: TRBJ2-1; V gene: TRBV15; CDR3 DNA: TGTGCCACCAGCGTTTGGGGTGACAATGAGCAGTTCTTC; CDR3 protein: CATSVWGDNEQFF
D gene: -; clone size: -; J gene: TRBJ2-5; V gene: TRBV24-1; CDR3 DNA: TGTGCCACCAGTGTCGGAGATTACCAAGAGACCCAGTACTTC; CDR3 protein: CATSVGDYQETQYF
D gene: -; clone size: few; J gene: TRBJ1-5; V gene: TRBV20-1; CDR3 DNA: TGCAGTGCCTTAGGACGTAGCAATCAGCCCCAGCATTTT; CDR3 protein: CSALGRSNQPQHF
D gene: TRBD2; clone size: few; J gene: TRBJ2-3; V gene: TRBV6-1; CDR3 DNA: TGTGCCAGCAGTGAGCCGGGAGCGGGAGTTCTAGCAGATACGCAGTATTTT; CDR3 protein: CASSEPGAGVLADTQYF
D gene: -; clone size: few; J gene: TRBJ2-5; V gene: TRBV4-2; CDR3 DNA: TGTGCCAGCAGCCAAGAGTTAGGGACTTTCGCATTGGAAGAGACCCAGTACTTC; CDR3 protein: CASSQELGTFALEETQYF
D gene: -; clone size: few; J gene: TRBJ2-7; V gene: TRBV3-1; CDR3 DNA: TGTGCCAGCAGCCCTTCGGACAGCCCGGGGACCTACGAGCAGTACTTC; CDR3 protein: CASSPSDSPGTYEQYF
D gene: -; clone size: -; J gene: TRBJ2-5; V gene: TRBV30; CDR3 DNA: TGTGCCTGGAGTGGCGATTTAGGGACCCTGGAGACCCAGTACTTC; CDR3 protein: CAWSGDLGTLETQYF
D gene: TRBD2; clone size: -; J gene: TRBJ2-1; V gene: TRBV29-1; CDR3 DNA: TGCAGCGTTGAAACTAGCGGGGCCTACAATGAGCAGTTCTTC; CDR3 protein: CSVETSGAYNEQFF
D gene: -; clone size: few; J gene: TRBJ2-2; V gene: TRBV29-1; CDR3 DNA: TGCAGCGTTGCGGAGGGAGACGCGAACACCGGGGAGCTGTTTTTT; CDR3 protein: CSVAEGDANTGELFF
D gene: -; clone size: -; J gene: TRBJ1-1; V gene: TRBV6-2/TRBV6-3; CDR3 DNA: TGTGCCAGCAGTTACTCGAGGGCCATGAACACTGAAGCTTTCTTT; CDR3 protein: CASSYSRAMNTEAFF
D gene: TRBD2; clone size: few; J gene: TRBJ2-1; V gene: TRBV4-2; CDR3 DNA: TGTGCCAGCAGCCAAGATGGGACTAGCGGGGGGGCTTATGAGCAGTTCTTC; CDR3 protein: CASSQDGTSGGAYEQFF
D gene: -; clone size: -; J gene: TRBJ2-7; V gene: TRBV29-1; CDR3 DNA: TGCAGCGTTGACTCGACAGACTCCTACGAGCAGTACTTC; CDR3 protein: CSVDSTDSYEQYF
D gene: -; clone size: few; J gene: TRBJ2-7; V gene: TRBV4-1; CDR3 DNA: TGCGCCAGCAGCCAAATGGGCCACGAGCAGTACTTC; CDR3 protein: CASSQMGHEQYF
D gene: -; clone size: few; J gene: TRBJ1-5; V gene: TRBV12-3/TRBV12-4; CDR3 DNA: TGTGCCAGCAGTTTCTTGAAGCCCCGTAGCAATCAGCCCCAGCATTTT; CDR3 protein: CASSFLKPRSNQPQHF
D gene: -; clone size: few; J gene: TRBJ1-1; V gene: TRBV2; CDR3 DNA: TGTGCCAGCAGTGAAGCAGGGCGGGGCATGAACACTGAAGCTTTCTTT; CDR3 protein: CASSEAGRGMNTEAFF
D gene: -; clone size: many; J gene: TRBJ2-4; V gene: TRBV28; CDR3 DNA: TGTGCCAGCATTGGCTTAGCCAAAAACATTCAGTACTTC; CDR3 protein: CASIGLAKNIQYF
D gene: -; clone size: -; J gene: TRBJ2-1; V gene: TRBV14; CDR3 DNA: TGTGCCAGCAGCCAAGTAAGATACAATGAGCAGTTCTTC; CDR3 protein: CASSQVRYNEQFF
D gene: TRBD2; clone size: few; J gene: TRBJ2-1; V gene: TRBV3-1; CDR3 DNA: TGTGCCAGCAGCGTAAGACTAGCGCCCTACAATGAGCAGTTCTTC; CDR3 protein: CASSVRLAPYNEQFF
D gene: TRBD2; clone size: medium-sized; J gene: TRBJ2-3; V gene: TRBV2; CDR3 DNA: TGTGCCAGCAGTGAACAAGCGGGGGGTATGACAGATACGCAGTATTTT; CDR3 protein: CASSEQAGGMTDTQYF
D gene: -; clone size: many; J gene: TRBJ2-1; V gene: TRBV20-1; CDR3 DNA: TGCAGTGCTCCGGACAGCAATGAGCAGTTCTTC; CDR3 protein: CSAPDSNEQFF
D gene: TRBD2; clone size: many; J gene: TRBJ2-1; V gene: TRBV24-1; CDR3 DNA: TGTGCCACCAGTGATACTCGGGAGGGCCTTGAGGGTGAGCAGTTCTTC; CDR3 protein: CATSDTREGLEGEQFF
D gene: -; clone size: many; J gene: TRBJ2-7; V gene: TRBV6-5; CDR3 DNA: TGTGCCAGCAGTTACTCGAGCGGGACACGCTCCTACGAGCAGTACTTC; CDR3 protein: CASSYSSGTRSYEQYF
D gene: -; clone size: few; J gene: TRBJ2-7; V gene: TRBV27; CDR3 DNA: TGTGCCAGCAGCTGGGGAGACAGGGCCCGTTCTAGGCGGGACTACGAGCAGTACTTC; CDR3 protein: CASSWGDRARSRRDYEQYF
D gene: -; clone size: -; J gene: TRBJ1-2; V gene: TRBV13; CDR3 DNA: TGTGCCAGCAGCCCGATGGTGGGGGGCTATGGCTACACCTTC; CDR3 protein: CASSPMVGGYGYTF
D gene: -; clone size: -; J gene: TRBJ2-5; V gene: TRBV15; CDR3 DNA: TGTGCCACCAGCAGATCCCTGGGCAGAGAGACCCAGTACTTC; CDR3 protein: CATSRSLGRETQYF
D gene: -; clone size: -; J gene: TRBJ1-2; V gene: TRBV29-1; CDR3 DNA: TGCAGCGTTGAGCGCTCGGGGGGGAGCGGTTATGGCTACACCTTC; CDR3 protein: CSVERSGGSGYGYTF
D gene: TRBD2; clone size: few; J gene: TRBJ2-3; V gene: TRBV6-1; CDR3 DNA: TGTGCCAGCAGTGACGTTGTGCTAGCGGGGGGGCCGGGTTTGACAGATACGCAGTATTTT; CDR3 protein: CASSDVVLAGGPGLTDTQYF
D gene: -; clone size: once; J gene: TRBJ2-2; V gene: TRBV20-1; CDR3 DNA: TGCAGTGCTAGACCGGCCTCTACTGGGGAGCTGTTTTTT; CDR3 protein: CSARPASTGELFF